The 21 T cell receptor beta chains below come from one sample, sequenced in a study of shared clonotypes between healthy human individuals. The data were produced by immunoSEQ multiplex PCR, yet TCRdb's version contains in-frame clones alone and is incomplete. Among millions of clones listed, about 93% were seen once. Naive CD8 cells comprised CD45RO-negative, CCR7-positively selected cells, excluding terminally differentiated effector memory CD45RA+ cells. The sequenced material came from naive CD8+ T cells from PBMCs. All receptors derive from a man between 18 and 29 years old in good health. Some clones in this sample may be carry-over from other donors' samples.

This clone was picked up a small number of times. V gene TRBV11-2 combines with J gene TRBJ1-5; TRBD1 agrees at 11 bases. CDR3 size: 16 residues. The V gene end was trimmed by 1 base and the J gene end by 6 bases; junction bases not matched to a gene: 5. From germline, CDR1 is SGHAT and CDR2 FQNNGV. The CDR3 region is CASSLGPGTGGQPQHF. The CDR3 bases are TGTGCCAGCAGCTTAGGACCCGGGACAGGGGGTCAGCCCCAGCATTTT.

The chain has TRBV28 and TRBJ1-3, with 7 bases fitting TRBD1. The CDR3 consists of 15 residues. J lost 9 bases, V lost 1 base, and 9 bases had no gene match. Germline V gene sequence: CDR1 MDHEN, CDR2 SYDVKM. CDR3 region: CASSLYDRAGGTIYF. The DNA of the CDR3 is TGTGCCAGCAGTTTATATGACAGGGCGGGGGGCACCATATATTTT.

The chain carries TRBV27 and TRBJ2-1, with 9 positions matching TRBD2. Germline V CDR1 and CDR2: MNHEY, SMNVEV (reference sequence). V trimming: 7 bases; J trimming: 5 bases; junction bases outside the gene matches: 6. The CDR3 covers 14 residues. The DNA for the CDR3 is TGTGCCAGCACATCTAGCGGGAACCACAATGAGCAGTTCTTC. Translating it yields CASTSSGNHNEQFF.

The chain is built from TRBV4-3 and TRBJ2-2; 8 nucleotides match TRBD2. Germline loops: CDR1 LGHNA, CDR2 YSLEER. The CDR3 consists of 16 residues. V dropped 1 base and J dropped 6; count of bases not matched to a gene: 7. The CDR3 protein is CASSQGLSGRSGELFF. In DNA form, the CDR3 reads TGCGCCAGCAGCCAAGGATTGAGCGGGAGATCCGGGGAGCTGTTTTTT.

The chain employs TRBV9 and TRBJ2-7, with 7 bases matching TRBD1. The junction had 15 bases not matched to a gene; V was cut back by 3 bases and J by 0 bases. The CDR3 consists of 18 residues. CDR1 SGDLS and CDR2 YYNGEE come from the germline V gene. This chain's CDR3 is CASSAGTSGAGGSYEQYF. The CDR3 DNA is TGTGCCAGCAGCGCCGGAACCTCCGGGGCAGGGGGCTCCTACGAGCAGTACTTC. Based on the CDR3 plus reference TRBV9 and TRBJ2-7, the full variable domain is DSGVTQTPKHLITATGQRVTLRCSPRSGDLSVYWYQQSLDQGLQFLIQYYNGEERAKGNILERFSAQQFPDLHSELNLSSLELGDSALYFCASSAGTSGAGGSYEQYFGPGTRLTVT.

This chain joins TRBV14 and TRBJ2-7, with D possibly matching TRBD1 (6 bases). The CDR3 spans 17 residues. Germline values: CDR1 SGHDN, CDR2 FVKESK. The ends were cut back, 0 bases at V and 0 bases at J, with 15 bases in the middle. The CDR3: CASSQDPRQASSYEQYF. DNA of the CDR3: TGTGCCAGCAGCCAAGACCCCCGACAGGCCAGCTCCTACGAGCAGTACTTC.

Here the CDR3 reads CASRGTGVNTEAFF. CDR3 nucleotide sequence: TGTGCCAGCAGGGGGACAGGGGTGAACACTGAAGCTTTCTTT. This chain uses TRBV5-5 with TRBJ1-1; 10 bases map to TRBD1. Germline loops: CDR1 SGHKS, CDR2 YYEKEE (reference sequence). V trimming: 5 bases; J trimming: 0 bases; junction bases outside the gene matches: 1. There are 14 residues in the CDR3. The full variable domain, with the rest looked up from reference TRBV5-5 and TRBJ1-1, is DAGVTQSPTHLIKTRGQQVTLRCSPISGHKSVSWYQQVLGQGPQFIFQYYEKEERGRGNFPDRFSARQFPNYSSELNVNALLLGDSALYLCASRGTGVNTEAFFGQGTRLTVV.

This chain's CDR3 is CASRARVSSYNEQFF. The CDR3 coding sequence is TGTGCCAGCAGAGCTAGGGTAAGCTCCTACAATGAGCAGTTCTTC. The chain links TRBV27 to TRBJ2-1; D is undetermined. The V and J ends lost 6 bases and 0 bases respectively, with 12 bases between them. Germline CDR1 is MNHEY and CDR2 is SMNVEV (reference sequence). This CDR3 region has 15 residues.

The V and J genes are TRBV2 and TRBJ2-5; the match to TRBD2 covers 10 bases. Germline V lookup: CDR1 SNHLY, CDR2 FYNNEI. The CDR3 runs 16 residues. V was clipped by 8 bases and J by 5 bases; unmatched bases: 14. Here the CDR3 DNA reads TGTGCCAGCTCCCGGCGCGAGCGGGAGGGCTATGAGACCCAGTACTTC. Its translation is CASSRREREGYETQYF.

This clone was detected only once. V and J are TRBV5-6 and TRBJ2-3; 7 positions agree with TRBD1. Germline V gene sequence: CDR1 SGHDT, CDR2 YYEEEE. The CDR3 has 18 residues. V gave up 1 base and J gave up 2 bases; unmatched junction bases: 13. The DNA for the CDR3 is TGTGCCAGCAGCTTGTTTTCTGGGACAGAGGATTACACAGATACGCAGTATTTT. It specifies CASSLFSGTEDYTDTQYF. The whole variable domain, remainder taken from reference TRBV5-6 and TRBJ2-3, is DAGVTQSPTHLIKTRGQQVTLRCSPKSGHDTVSWYQQALGQGPQFIFQYYEEEERQRGNFPDRFSGHQFPNYSSELNVNALLLGDSALYLCASSLFSGTEDYTDTQYFGPGTRLTVL.

Points on this clone: The junction departs from germline at one end; a sequencing error may be responsible. The chain recombines TRBV10-2 with TRBJ1-1; 7 bases are a match to TRBD1. The CDR3 consists of 13 residues. Germline values: CDR1 WSHSY, CDR2 SAAADI. The CDR3 DNA reads TGCGCCGGCAGTGATACAGGGGAGGCTGAAGCTTTCTTT. Its protein product is CAGSDTGEAEAFF.

The chain recombines TRBV7-8 with TRBJ2-2, with D hard to call. This CDR3 has 15 residues. CDR1 SGHVS and CDR2 FQNEAQ come from the germline V gene. Trimming cost V 2 bases and J 1 base, with 8 bases left between them. The CDR3 coding sequence is TGTGCCAGCAGCTTATGGGTAGGGAACACCGGGGAGCTGTTTTTT. This gives the protein CASSLWVGNTGELFF. The complete variable domain, with remaining parts taken from reference TRBV7-8 and TRBJ2-2, reads GAGVSQSPRYKVAKRGQDVALRCDPISGHVSLFWYQQALGQGPEFLTYFQNEAQLDKSGLPSDRFFAERPEGSVSTLKIQRTQQEDSAVYLCASSLWVGNTGELFFGEGSRLTVL.

There are a few counts of this clone. Additional DNA sequences in this sample encode the identical CDR3. The chain combines TRBV28 with TRBJ2-7, with 10 nucleotides matching TRBD2. The V and J ends lost 3 bases and 4 bases, in that order; junction bases with no gene match: 3. Per the germline V gene, CDR1 is MDHEN and CDR2 is SYDVKM. The CDR3 length is 14 residues. The CDR3 coding sequence is TGTGCCAGCAGTTTGCTAGCGGGAGCTTACGAGCAGTACTTC. Translated, it gives CASSLLAGAYEQYF.

Comment on this clone: This specimen includes other DNA sequences encoding the same CDR3. The CDR3, as DNA: TGTGCCAGCAGGCCAGGGGGCAGCTACGAGCAGTACTTC. This sequence encodes CASRPGGSYEQYF. J is TRBJ2-7 and V is TRBV27; 8 bases map to TRBD1. CDR1 is MNHEY and CDR2 is SMNVEV in the germline V gene (reference sequence). With 6 bases clipped from V and 3 bases from J, the junction kept 4 bases outside the gene matches. The CDR3 is 13 residues long.

The rearrangement uses TRBV6-5 and TRBJ2-5; D uncertain. Germline loops: CDR1 MNHEY, CDR2 SVGAGI. V was trimmed by 5 bases and J by 1 base, leaving 11 bases between them. The CDR3 sequence is 14 residues long. This CDR3 reads CASSGGPVQETQYF. The CDR3 DNA follows: TGTGCCAGCAGTGGTGGCCCAGTCCAAGAGACCCAGTACTTC.

V gene TRBV5-8 combines with J gene TRBJ1-2; TRBD1 matches 7 bases. This CDR3 is built from 15 residues. CDR1 is SGHTS and CDR2 is YDEGEE in the germline V gene. V lost 3 bases, J lost 4 bases, and 9 bases stayed unmatched. The CDR3 DNA reads TGTGCCAGCAGCTACCGACAGGGCTTGGTCTATGGCTACACCTTC. Amino acid sequence: CASSYRQGLVYGYTF. Drawing the rest from reference TRBV5-8 and TRBJ1-2, the complete variable domain is EAGVTQSPTHLIKTRGQQATLRCSPISGHTSVYWYQQALGLGLQFLLWYDEGEERNRGNFPPRFSGRQFPNYSSELNVNALELEDSALYLCASSYRQGLVYGYTFGSGTRLTVV.

Only a few counts were recorded for this clone. At the DNA level, this CDR3 is encoded by other sequences in the same sample as well. CDR3 region: CASSLSGSYEQYF. The CDR3 region has the DNA TGTGCCAGCAGCTTAAGCGGGAGCTACGAGCAGTACTTC. This rearrangement joins TRBV11-2 to TRBJ2-7, with 8 bases lining up with TRBD2. There are 13 residues in the CDR3. Germline trimming cut 2 bases from V and 3 bases from J; bases unmatched to any gene: 0. CDR1 and CDR2 (germline): SGHAT, FQNNGV.

The chain recombines TRBV28 with TRBJ2-2; weak D call: TRBD2 (5 bases). The ends were cut back, 2 bases at V and 4 bases at J, with 11 bases in the middle. The germline V gene has CDR1 MDHEN and CDR2 SYDVKM. There are 15 residues in the CDR3. The CDR3 nucleotides are TGTGCCAGCAGTTTAGGACTGGTAATCACCGGGGAGCTGTTTTTT. Its translation: CASSLGLVITGELFF.

The chain carries TRBV27 and TRBJ2-5, with 14 bases matching TRBD2. The trim removed 5 bases at V and 4 bases at J, leaving 6 bases unmatched. Per the germline V gene, CDR1 is MNHEY and CDR2 is SMNVEV (reference sequence). This CDR3 comprises 16 residues. The CDR3 region is CASSLRLAGGVETQYF. The CDR3 DNA sequence: TGTGCCAGCAGTCTCCGACTAGCGGGAGGGGTAGAGACCCAGTACTTC.

As for this clone: This sample also contains other DNA sequences that code for the same CDR3. This chain links TRBV5-6 with TRBJ2-7, with D possibly being TRBD2 (6 bases). The CDR3 covers 13 residues. V lost 2 bases to trimming and J lost 3 bases, with 9 bases between them. Germline-derived CDR1 and CDR2 are SGHDT and YYEEEE. In DNA, the CDR3 is TGTGCCAGCAGCTTAACGGGGGACTACGAGCAGTACTTC. Amino acid sequence: CASSLTGDYEQYF. Variable domain in full (rest from reference TRBV5-6 and TRBJ2-7): DAGVTQSPTHLIKTRGQQVTLRCSPKSGHDTVSWYQQALGQGPQFIFQYYEEEERQRGNFPDRFSGHQFPNYSSELNVNALLLGDSALYLCASSLTGDYEQYFGPGTRLTVT.

The chain is built from TRBV27 and TRBJ2-7; TRBD1 matches at 7 bases. The CDR3 is made up of 14 amino acids. The germline V gene has CDR1 MNHEY and CDR2 SMNVEV (reference sequence). Trimming at V came to 3 bases and at J to 6 bases, leaving 8 bases not matched to a gene. The CDR3 nucleotides are TGTGCCAGCAGTTTCCGGGACAGAAAGTCCGAGCAGTACTTC. It translates to CASSFRDRKSEQYF.